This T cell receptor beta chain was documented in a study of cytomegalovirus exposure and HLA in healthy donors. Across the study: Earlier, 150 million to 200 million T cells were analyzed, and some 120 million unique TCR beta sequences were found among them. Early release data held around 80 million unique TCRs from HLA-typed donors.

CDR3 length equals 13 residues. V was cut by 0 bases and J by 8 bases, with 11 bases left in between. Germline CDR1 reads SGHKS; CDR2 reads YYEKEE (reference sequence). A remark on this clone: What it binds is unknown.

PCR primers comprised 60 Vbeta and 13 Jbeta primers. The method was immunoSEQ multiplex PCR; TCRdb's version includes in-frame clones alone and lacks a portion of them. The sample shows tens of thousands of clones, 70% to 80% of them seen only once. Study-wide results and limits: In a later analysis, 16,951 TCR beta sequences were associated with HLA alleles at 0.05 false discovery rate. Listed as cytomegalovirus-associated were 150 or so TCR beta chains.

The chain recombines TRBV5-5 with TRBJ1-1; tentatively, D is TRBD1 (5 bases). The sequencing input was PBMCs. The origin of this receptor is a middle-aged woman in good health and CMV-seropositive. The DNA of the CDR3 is TGTGCCAGCAGCTTGGGTCCGGGGGAAGAAGCTTTCTTT. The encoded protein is CASSLGPGEEAFF. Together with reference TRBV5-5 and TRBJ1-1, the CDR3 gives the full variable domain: DAGVTQSPTHLIKTRGQQVTLRCSPISGHKSVSWYQQVLGQGPQFIFQYYEKEERGRGNFPDRFSARQFPNYSSELNVNALLLGDSALYLCASSLGPGEEAFFGQGTRLTVV.